The TCR beta chain described here comes from a study of CD8 T cells in Susac syndrome. CD8+ and CD4+ T cells taken from blood had their TCR beta sequenced. Negative isolation yielded the CD8+ and CD4+ T cells, while FACS enriched the TEMRA cells. The CDR3 loop spans 14 amino acids. CDR1 is SQVTM and CDR2 is ANQGSEA in the germline V gene. Trimming cost V 8 bases and J 3 bases, with 16 bases left between them. Roughly 0.45 to 1 ug RNA was reverse transcribed with random hexamers. Amplification of the TCR beta CDR3 was carried out by immunoSEQ multiplex PCR, which spanned a total of 54 Vbeta and 13 Jbeta segments. TCRdb re-derived calls from the immunoSEQ multiplex PCR reads in MiXCR, one entry per CDR3 protein. The sample shows 80,000 or so distinct CDR3 sequences, around 94% of them seen only once.

This clonotype was sampled from a human donor in good health. The sample comprised CD8+ T cells from PBMCs. This sequence joins TRBV29-1 and TRBJ1-4, with a weak D call TRBD1 (5 bases). CDR3 residues: CSSQRWGANEKLFF. CDR3 in DNA: TGCAGCTCCCAGCGTTGGGGGGCTAATGAAAAACTGTTTTTT.